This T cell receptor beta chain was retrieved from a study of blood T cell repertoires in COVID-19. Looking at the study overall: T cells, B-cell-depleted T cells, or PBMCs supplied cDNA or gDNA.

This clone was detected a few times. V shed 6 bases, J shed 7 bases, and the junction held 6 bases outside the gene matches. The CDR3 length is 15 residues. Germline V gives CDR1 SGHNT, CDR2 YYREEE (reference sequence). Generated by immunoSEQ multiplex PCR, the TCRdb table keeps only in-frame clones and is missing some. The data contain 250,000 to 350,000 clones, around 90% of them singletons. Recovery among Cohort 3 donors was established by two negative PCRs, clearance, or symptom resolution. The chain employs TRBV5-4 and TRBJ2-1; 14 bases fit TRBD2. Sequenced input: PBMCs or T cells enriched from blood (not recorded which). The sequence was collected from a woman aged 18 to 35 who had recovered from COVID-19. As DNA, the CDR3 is TGTGCCAGCACCCGACTAGCGGGAGGGCCTAATGAGCAGTTCTTC. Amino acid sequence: CASTRLAGGPNEQFF.